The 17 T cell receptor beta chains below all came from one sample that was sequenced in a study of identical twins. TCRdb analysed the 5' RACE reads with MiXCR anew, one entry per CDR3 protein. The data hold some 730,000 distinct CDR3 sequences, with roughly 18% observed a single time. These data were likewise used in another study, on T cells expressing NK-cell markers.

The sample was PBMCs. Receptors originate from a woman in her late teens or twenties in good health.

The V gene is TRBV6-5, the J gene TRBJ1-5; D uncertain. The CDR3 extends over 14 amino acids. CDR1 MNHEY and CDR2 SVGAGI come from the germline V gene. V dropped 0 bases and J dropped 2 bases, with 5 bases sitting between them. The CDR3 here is CASSYSAGNQPQHF. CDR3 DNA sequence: TGTGCCAGCAGTTACTCGGCAGGCAATCAGCCCCAGCATTTT.

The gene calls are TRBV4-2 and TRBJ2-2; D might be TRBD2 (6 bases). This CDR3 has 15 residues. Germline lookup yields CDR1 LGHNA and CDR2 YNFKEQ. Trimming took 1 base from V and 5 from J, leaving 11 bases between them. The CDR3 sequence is CASSQAGGSTGELFF. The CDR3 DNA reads TGTGCCAGCAGCCAAGCCGGAGGGTCAACCGGGGAGCTGTTTTTT.

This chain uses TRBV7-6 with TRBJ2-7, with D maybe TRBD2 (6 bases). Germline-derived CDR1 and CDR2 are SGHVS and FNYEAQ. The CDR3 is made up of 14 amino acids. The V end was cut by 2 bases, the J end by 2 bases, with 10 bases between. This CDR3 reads CASSLLREAYEQYF. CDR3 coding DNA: TGTGCCAGCAGCTTATTGAGGGAGGCCTACGAGCAGTACTTC.

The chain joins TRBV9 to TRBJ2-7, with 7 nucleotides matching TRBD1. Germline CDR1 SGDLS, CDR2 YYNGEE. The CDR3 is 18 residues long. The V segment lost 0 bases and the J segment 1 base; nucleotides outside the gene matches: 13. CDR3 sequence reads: CASSVGVGGSDFSYEQYF. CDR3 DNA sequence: TGTGCCAGCAGCGTAGGCGTAGGGGGCTCGGACTTTTCCTACGAGCAGTACTTC. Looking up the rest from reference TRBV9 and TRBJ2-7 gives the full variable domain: DSGVTQTPKHLITATGQRVTLRCSPRSGDLSVYWYQQSLDQGLQFLIQYYNGEERAKGNILERFSAQQFPDLHSELNLSSLELGDSALYFCASSVGVGGSDFSYEQYFGPGTRLTVT.

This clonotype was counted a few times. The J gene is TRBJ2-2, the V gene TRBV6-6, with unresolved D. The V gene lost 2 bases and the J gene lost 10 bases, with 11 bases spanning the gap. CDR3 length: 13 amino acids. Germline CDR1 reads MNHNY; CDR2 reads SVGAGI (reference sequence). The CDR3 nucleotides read TGTGCCAGCAGTTACCCTCAGGCTGAGGAGCTGTTTTTT. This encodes CASSYPQAEELFF.

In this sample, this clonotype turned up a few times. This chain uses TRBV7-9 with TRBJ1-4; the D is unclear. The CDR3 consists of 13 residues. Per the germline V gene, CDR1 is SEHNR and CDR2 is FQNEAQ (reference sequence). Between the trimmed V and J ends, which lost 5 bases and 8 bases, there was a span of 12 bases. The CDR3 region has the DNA TGTGCCAGCAGCACCATCCGAGGGGAAAAACTGTTTTTT. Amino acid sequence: CASSTIRGEKLFF.

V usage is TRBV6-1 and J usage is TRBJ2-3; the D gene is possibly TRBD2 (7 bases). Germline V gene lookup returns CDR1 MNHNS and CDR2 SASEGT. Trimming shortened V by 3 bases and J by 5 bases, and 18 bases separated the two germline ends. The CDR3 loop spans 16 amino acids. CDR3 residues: CASSDRGARRRDTQYF. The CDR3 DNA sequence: TGTGCCAGCAGTGATCGGGGGGCCCGGAGAAGAGATACGCAGTATTTT.

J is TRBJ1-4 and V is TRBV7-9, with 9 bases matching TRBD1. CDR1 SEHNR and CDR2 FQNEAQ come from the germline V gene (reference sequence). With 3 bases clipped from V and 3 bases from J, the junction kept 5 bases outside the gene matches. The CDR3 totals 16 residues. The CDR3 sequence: CASSFVRDRANEKLFF. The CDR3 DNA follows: TGTGCCAGCAGCTTCGTCCGGGACAGGGCTAATGAAAAACTGTTTTTT.

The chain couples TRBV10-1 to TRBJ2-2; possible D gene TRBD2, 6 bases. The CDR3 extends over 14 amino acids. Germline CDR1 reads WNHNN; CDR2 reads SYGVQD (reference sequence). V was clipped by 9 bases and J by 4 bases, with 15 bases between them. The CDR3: CASRGTPSTGELFF. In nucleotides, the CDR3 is TGCGCCAGTCGCGGGACGCCATCCACCGGGGAGCTGTTTTTT.

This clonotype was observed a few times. CDR3: CASSQEEQETQYF. The CDR3 region has the DNA TGTGCCAGCAGCCAAGAGGAGCAAGAGACCCAGTACTTC. The rearrangement uses TRBV4-2 and TRBJ2-5, with D unresolved. Germline V gene sequence: CDR1 LGHNA, CDR2 YNFKEQ. The CDR3 runs 13 residues. V was shortened by 0 bases and J by 2 bases, with 4 bases between the two germline ends.

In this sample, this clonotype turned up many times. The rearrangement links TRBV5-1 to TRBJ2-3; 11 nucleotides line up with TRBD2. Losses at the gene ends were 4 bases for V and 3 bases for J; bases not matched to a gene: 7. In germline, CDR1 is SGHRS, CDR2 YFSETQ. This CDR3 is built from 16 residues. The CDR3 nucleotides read TGCGCCAGCAGCGTCTACACTAGCGGGAGTACAGATACGCAGTATTTT. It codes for CASSVYTSGSTDTQYF.

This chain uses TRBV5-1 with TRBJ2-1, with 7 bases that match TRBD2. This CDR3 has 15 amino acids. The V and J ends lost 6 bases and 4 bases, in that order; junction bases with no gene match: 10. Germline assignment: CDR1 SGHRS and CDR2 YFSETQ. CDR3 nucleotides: TGCGCCAGCACCCAGGGTGAGCGGGGTTACAATGAGCAGTTCTTC. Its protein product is CASTQGERGYNEQFF.

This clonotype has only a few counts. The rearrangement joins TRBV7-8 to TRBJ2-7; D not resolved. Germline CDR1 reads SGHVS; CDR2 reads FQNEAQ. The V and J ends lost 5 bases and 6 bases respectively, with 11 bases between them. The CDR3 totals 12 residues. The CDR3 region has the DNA TGTGCCAGCAGCCTGACATCACCCGAGCAGTACTTC. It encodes CASSLTSPEQYF.

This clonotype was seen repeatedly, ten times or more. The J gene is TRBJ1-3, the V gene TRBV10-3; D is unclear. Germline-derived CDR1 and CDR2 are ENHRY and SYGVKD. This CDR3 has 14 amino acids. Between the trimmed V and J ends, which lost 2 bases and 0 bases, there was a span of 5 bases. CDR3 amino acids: CAISEGSSGNTIYF. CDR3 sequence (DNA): TGTGCCATCAGTGAGGGCAGCTCTGGAAACACCATATATTTT.

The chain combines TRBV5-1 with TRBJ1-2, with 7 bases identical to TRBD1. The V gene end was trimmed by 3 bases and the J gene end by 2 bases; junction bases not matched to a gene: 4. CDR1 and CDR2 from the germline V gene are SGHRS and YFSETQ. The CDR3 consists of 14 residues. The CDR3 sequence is CASSWTGGNYGYTF. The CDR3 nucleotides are TGCGCCAGCAGCTGGACAGGTGGAAACTATGGCTACACCTTC.

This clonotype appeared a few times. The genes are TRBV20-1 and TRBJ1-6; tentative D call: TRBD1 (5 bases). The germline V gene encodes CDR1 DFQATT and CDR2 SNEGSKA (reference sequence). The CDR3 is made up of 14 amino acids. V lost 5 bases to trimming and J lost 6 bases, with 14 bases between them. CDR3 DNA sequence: TGCAGTGCTTTGCTGGACAAAACTAATTCACCCCTCCACTTT. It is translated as CSALLDKTNSPLHF.

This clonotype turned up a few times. The CDR3 is CSAISPGGPQGWTEAFF. The DNA for the CDR3 is TGCAGTGCTATTTCCCCCGGGGGGCCACAGGGGTGGACTGAAGCTTTCTTT. V and J are TRBV20-1 and TRBJ1-1; 7 nucleotides line up with TRBD1. The CDR3 covers 17 residues. The V and J ends lost 4 bases and 5 bases, in that order; junction bases with no gene match: 19. CDR1 DFQATT and CDR2 SNEGSKA come from the germline V gene (reference sequence).